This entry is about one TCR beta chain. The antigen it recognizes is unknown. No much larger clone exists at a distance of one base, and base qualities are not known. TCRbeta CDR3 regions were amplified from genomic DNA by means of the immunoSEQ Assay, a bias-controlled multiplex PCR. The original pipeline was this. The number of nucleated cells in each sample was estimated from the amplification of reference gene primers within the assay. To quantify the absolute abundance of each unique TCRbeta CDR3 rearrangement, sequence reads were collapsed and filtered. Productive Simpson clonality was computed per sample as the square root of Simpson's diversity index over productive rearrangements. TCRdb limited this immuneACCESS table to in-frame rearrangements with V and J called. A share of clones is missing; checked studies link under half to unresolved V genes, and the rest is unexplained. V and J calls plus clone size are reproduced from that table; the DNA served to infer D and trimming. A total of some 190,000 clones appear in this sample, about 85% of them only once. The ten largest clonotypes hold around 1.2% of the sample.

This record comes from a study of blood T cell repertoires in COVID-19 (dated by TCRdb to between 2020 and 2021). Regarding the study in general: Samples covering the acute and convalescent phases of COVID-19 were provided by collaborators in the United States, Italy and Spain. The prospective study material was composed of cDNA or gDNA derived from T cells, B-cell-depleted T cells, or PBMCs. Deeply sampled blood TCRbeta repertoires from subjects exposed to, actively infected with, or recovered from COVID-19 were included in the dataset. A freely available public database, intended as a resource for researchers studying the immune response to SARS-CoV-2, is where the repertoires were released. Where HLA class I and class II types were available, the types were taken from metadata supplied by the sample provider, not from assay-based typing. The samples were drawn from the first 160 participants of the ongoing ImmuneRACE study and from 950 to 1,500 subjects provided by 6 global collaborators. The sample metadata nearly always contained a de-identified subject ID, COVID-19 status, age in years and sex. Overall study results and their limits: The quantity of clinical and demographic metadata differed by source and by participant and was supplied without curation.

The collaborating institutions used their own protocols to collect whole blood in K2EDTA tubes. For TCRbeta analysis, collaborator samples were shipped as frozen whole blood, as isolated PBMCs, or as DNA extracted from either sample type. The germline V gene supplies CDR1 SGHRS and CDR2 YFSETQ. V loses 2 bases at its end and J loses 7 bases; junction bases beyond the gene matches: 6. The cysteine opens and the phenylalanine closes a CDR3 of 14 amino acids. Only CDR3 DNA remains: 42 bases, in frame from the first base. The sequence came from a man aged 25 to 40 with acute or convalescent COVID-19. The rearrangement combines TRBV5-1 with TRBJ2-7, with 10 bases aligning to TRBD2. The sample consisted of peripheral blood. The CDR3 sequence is CASSFTSGTLEQYF. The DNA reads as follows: TGCGCCAGCAGCTTTACTAGCGGGACTCTGGAGCAGTACTTC.